Presented here are 27 T cell receptor beta chains from one specimen sequenced in a study of blood T cell repertoires in COVID-19. Clones were read by immunoSEQ multiplex PCR, and TCRdb kept only the in-frame ones, dropping some. The sample has approximately 250,000 clones, 70% to 90% seen once. Input material: peripheral blood. Receptor source: a young man with active or convalescent COVID-19.

DNA of the CDR3: TGTGCCAGTAGTACCGAGGGAAGGTTCAGGGGCTCCGACACTGAAGCTTTCTTT. It translates to CASSTEGRFRGSDTEAFF. This rearrangement joins TRBV19 to TRBJ1-1, with D tentatively TRBD1 (6 bases). The V end was cut by 4 bases, the J end by 3 bases, with 24 bases between. Germline values: CDR1 LNHDA, CDR2 SQIVND (reference sequence). The CDR3 totals 18 residues.

This sequence joins TRBV19 and TRBJ1-4; 7 bases agree with TRBD1. The germline V gene encodes CDR1 LNHDA and CDR2 SQIVND (reference sequence). V lost 5 bases, J lost 0 bases, and 6 bases stayed unmatched. The CDR3 loop spans 16 amino acids. CDR3 in amino acids: CASSVRQGTTNEKLFF. CDR3 in DNA: TGTGCCAGTAGTGTCCGACAGGGTACAACTAATGAAAAACTGTTTTTT. Full variable domain (remainder filled in from reference TRBV19 and TRBJ1-4): DGGITQSPKYLFRKEGQNVTLSCEQNLNHDAMYWYRQDPGQGLRLIYYSQIVNDFQKGDIAEGYSVSREKKESFPLTVTSAQKNPTAFYLCASSVRQGTTNEKLFFGSGTQLSVL.

This chain connects TRBV10-3 to TRBJ2-3, with a tentative D call TRBD2 (6 bases). V was pared by 5 bases and J by 0 bases, with 9 bases between. The CDR3 covers 14 residues. Germline V gene data show CDR1 as ENHRY and CDR2 as SYGVKD. In DNA, the CDR3 is TGTGCCATCAGTTTAGCGGAGAGCACAGATACGCAGTATTTT. Encoded protein: CAISLAESTDTQYF.

V gene TRBV6-6 combines with J gene TRBJ2-2; TRBD1 aligns across 8 bases. Losses at the gene ends were 5 bases for V and 3 bases for J; bases not matched to a gene: 11. The CDR3 is made up of 17 amino acids. Germline V gene lookup returns CDR1 MNHNY and CDR2 SVGAGI (reference sequence). For the CDR3, the DNA is TGTGCCAGCAGTCGTGGGGACAGGTGGGGTGACACCGGGGAGCTGTTTTTT. Its protein is CASSRGDRWGDTGELFF.

The chain is built from TRBV5-1 and TRBJ2-1; TRBD1 matches 7 bases. The trim removed 0 bases at V and 4 bases at J, leaving 4 bases unmatched. Germline values: CDR1 SGHRS, CDR2 YFSETQ. This CDR3 contains 15 residues. In DNA, the CDR3 is TGCGCCAGCAGCTTGGTTGGGACAGCTTACAATGAGCAGTTCTTC. Translated, it gives CASSLVGTAYNEQFF.

This clone was seen a single time. V usage is TRBV7-9 and J usage is TRBJ1-1; weak D call: TRBD1 (6 bases). In germline, CDR1 is SEHNR, CDR2 FQNEAQ (reference sequence). Trimming pared 5 bases from V and 0 bases from J, leaving 19 bases between. This CDR3 spans 17 amino acids. In DNA, the CDR3 is TGTGCCAGCAGCCCGTCGAATTTCGACAGGCTGAACACTGAAGCTTTCTTT. As protein: CASSPSNFDRLNTEAFF. The complete variable domain, with remaining parts taken from reference TRBV7-9 and TRBJ1-1, reads DTGVSQNPRHKITKRGQNVTFRCDPISEHNRLYWYRQTLGQGPEFLTYFQNEAQLEKSRLLSDRFSAERPKGSFSTLEIQRTEQGDSAMYLCASSPSNFDRLNTEAFFGQGTRLTVV.

The chain has TRBV7-6 and TRBJ2-1, with 9 bases fitting TRBD1. J gave up 9 bases and V 1 base, and 7 bases lay outside the gene matches. Germline V gene sequence: CDR1 SGHVS, CDR2 FNYEAQ. This CDR3 is built from 15 residues. The CDR3 sequence: CASSLEGTGMAEQFF. CDR3 DNA: TGTGCCAGCAGCTTAGAAGGGACAGGGATGGCTGAGCAGTTCTTC.

Concerning this clone itself: The sample carries other DNA sequences with the same CDR3. The chain links TRBV29-1 to TRBJ1-5; 8 bases are a match to TRBD1. Trimming took 4 bases from V and 4 from J; bases not matched to a gene: 0. The CDR3 loop spans 12 amino acids. CDR1 is SQVTM, CDR2 ANQGSEA, per germline. The CDR3 coding sequence is TGCAGCGTTGGGGACAGGAATCAGCCCCAGCATTTT. This gives the protein CSVGDRNQPQHF.

The chain joins TRBV4-3 to TRBJ1-3; D perhaps matches TRBD1 (5 bases). V dropped 1 base and J dropped 2 bases, with 15 bases sitting between them. CDR1 LGHNA and CDR2 YSLEER come from the germline V gene. This CDR3 comprises 17 residues. The chain's CDR3 is CASSQARGGYTGNTIYF. DNA for the CDR3: TGCGCCAGCAGCCAAGCCCGGGGGGGGTATACTGGAAACACCATATATTTT.

With regard to this clone: One end of the junction does not line up with germline, which may come from a read error. V usage is TRBV14 and J usage is TRBJ2-1, with 7 bases that match TRBD1. Germline V CDR1 and CDR2: SGHDN, FVKESK. The CDR3 length is 14 residues. The CDR3 is CASSADRAYDEQFF. The DNA of the CDR3 is TGTGCCAGCAGCGCTGACAGGGCCTACGATGAGCAGTTCTTC.

The V gene is TRBV27, the J gene TRBJ1-2; tentatively, D is TRBD1 (6 bases). The V end lost 4 bases, the J end lost 6 bases, and 18 bases lay between the germline ends. This CDR3 region has 15 residues. Germline CDR1 is MNHEY and CDR2 is SMNVEV (reference sequence). The CDR3 DNA follows: TGTGCCAGCAGTTCCCCGGCACAGGGAAAGAATGGCTACACCTTC. This sequence encodes CASSSPAQGKNGYTF.

DNA of the CDR3: TGTGCCAGCAGCGACCCGAGACAGTTTTCCACCGGGGAGCTGTTTTTT. Translating gives CASSDPRQFSTGELFF. The chain has TRBV9 and TRBJ2-2; perhaps TRBD1 as D (5 bases). CDR1 and CDR2 from the germline V gene are SGDLS and YYNGEE. The CDR3 totals 16 residues. Trimming removed 3 bases from V and 4 bases from J, with 16 bases in between. The full variable domain, rest sourced from reference TRBV9 and TRBJ2-2, is DSGVTQTPKHLITATGQRVTLRCSPRSGDLSVYWYQQSLDQGLQFLIQYYNGEERAKGNILERFSAQQFPDLHSELNLSSLELGDSALYFCASSDPRQFSTGELFFGEGSRLTVL.

The chain recombines TRBV6-5 with TRBJ2-7, with 7 bases that match TRBD1. V lost 6 bases, J lost 4 bases, and 3 bases stayed unmatched. The CDR3 is 12 amino acids. Germline V CDR1 and CDR2: MNHEY, SVGAGI. The CDR3 region is CASRTGLYEQYF. CDR3 sequence (DNA): TGTGCCAGCAGGACAGGGCTTTACGAGCAGTACTTC.

J is TRBJ1-2 and V is TRBV4-2; TRBD1 aligns across 8 bases. The CDR3 runs 13 residues. Losses at the gene ends were 4 bases for V and 9 bases for J; bases not matched to a gene: 7. Germline CDR1 LGHNA, CDR2 YNFKEQ. CDR3 sequence: CASSPRTGTSYTF. DNA for the CDR3: TGTGCCAGCAGCCCACGGACAGGGACTAGCTACACCTTC.

The chain joins TRBV5-8 to TRBJ2-2; TRBD2 is a possible D gene (6 bases). The germline V gene encodes CDR1 SGHTS and CDR2 YDEGEE. The CDR3 loop spans 16 amino acids. The V end lost 2 bases, the J end lost 4 bases, and 15 bases lay between the germline ends. CDR3 sequence (DNA): TGTGCCAGCAGCTTCGAGGGAGGTTTAGGCACCGGGGAGCTGTTTTTT. As protein: CASSFEGGLGTGELFF. The full variable domain, rest sourced from reference TRBV5-8 and TRBJ2-2, is EAGVTQSPTHLIKTRGQQATLRCSPISGHTSVYWYQQALGLGLQFLLWYDEGEERNRGNFPPRFSGRQFPNYSSELNVNALELEDSALYLCASSFEGGLGTGELFFGEGSRLTVL.

V and J are TRBV2 and TRBJ2-3, with TRBD1 matching 9 bases. Per the germline V gene, CDR1 is SNHLY and CDR2 is FYNNEI. The CDR3 covers 15 residues. Trimming cost V 8 bases and J 3 bases; bases outside gene matches: 9. The CDR3 here is CASGSDRGLTDTQYF. The DNA for the CDR3 is TGTGCCAGCGGTTCGGACAGGGGTTTAACAGATACGCAGTATTTT.

The chain carries TRBV29-1 and TRBJ1-2, with D tentatively TRBD1 (6 bases). Germline CDR1 is SQVTM and CDR2 is ANQGSEA. The V gene lost 1 base and the J gene lost 4 bases, with 13 bases spanning the gap. This CDR3 comprises 14 residues. Here the CDR3 DNA reads TGCAGCGTTGAAGGTAGGGGGAACATCTATGGCTACACCTTC. Amino acid sequence: CSVEGRGNIYGYTF.

The table lists this clone with many counts. V gene TRBV9 combines with J gene TRBJ1-4; TRBD1 agrees at 7 bases. V dropped 2 bases and J dropped 8; count of bases not matched to a gene: 9. Germline loops: CDR1 SGDLS, CDR2 YYNGEE. CDR3 size: 15 residues. CDR3 sequence: CASSVTGTAWEKLFF. The CDR3 DNA reads TGTGCCAGCAGCGTTACGGGGACAGCATGGGAAAAACTGTTTTTT.

This clone was seen once. The genes are TRBV7-9 and TRBJ1-1, with 7 bases lining up with TRBD1. The CDR3 contains 13 residues. V was pared by 6 bases and J by 5 bases, with 6 bases of the junction left unmatched. Germline V gene lookup returns CDR1 SEHNR and CDR2 FQNEAQ (reference sequence). The CDR3 region is CASRRQGETEAFF. The CDR3 bases are TGTGCCAGCAGACGCCAGGGGGAGACTGAAGCTTTCTTT.

The CDR3: CASSQVKLGRGSYEQYF. Here the CDR3 DNA reads TGCGCCAGCAGCCAAGTCAAGCTAGGCAGGGGCTCCTACGAGCAGTACTTC. The chain carries TRBV4-1 and TRBJ2-7, with D possibly being TRBD1 (6 bases). This CDR3 has 17 residues. Germline V lookup: CDR1 MGHRA, CDR2 YSYEKL. The V and J ends lost 1 base and 0 bases respectively, with 16 bases between them.

The count of this clone is one. V usage is TRBV11-2 and J usage is TRBJ2-1, with 10 bases fitting TRBD2. The CDR3 totals 18 residues. Germline V CDR1 and CDR2: SGHAT, FQNNGV. Trimming cost V 3 bases and J 3 bases; bases outside gene matches: 11. The DNA of the CDR3 is TGTGCCAGCAGCTTCTACCCGGCTAGCGGGGGTCTCTACAATGAGCAGTTCTTC. Its protein product is CASSFYPASGGLYNEQFF.

The chain has TRBV4-3 and TRBJ2-1; D might be TRBD1 (5 bases). Trimming took 0 bases from V and 6 from J, leaving 9 bases between them. The CDR3 is 14 amino acids. Germline assignment: CDR1 LGHNA and CDR2 YSLEER. This CDR3 is CASSQDPGFNEQFF. The DNA for the CDR3 is TGCGCCAGCAGCCAAGATCCAGGGTTCAATGAGCAGTTCTTC.

V and J are TRBV14 and TRBJ1-2; no reliable D call. This CDR3 region has 15 residues. V was trimmed by 4 bases and J by 5 bases, leaving 17 bases between them. Germline V gene sequence: CDR1 SGHDN, CDR2 FVKESK. CDR3 nucleotides: TGTGCCAGCAGCCTCAACCGGCTTCCAGGTTATGGCTACACCTTC. This translates into CASSLNRLPGYGYTF.

This chain links TRBV18 with TRBJ1-1; D not resolved. CDR1 is KGHSH and CDR2 is LQKENI in the germline V gene. The CDR3 consists of 14 residues. V was pared by 2 bases and J by 4 bases, with 11 bases between. DNA of the CDR3: TGTGCCAGCTCACCAGGGAGTCTGGGCACTGAAGCTTTCTTT. This sequence encodes CASSPGSLGTEAFF.

The V call is TRBV7-6, the J call TRBJ1-2; perhaps TRBD1 as D (5 bases). Germline-derived CDR1 and CDR2 are SGHVS and FNYEAQ. V lost 3 bases to trimming and J lost 0 bases, with 14 bases between them. The CDR3 contains 16 residues. The CDR3 spells CASSFDPGGANYGYTF. CDR3 DNA: TGTGCCAGCAGCTTCGATCCGGGGGGAGCTAACTATGGCTACACCTTC.

This chain joins TRBV30 and TRBJ1-2; 7 nucleotides agree with TRBD1. The CDR3 sequence is 12 residues long. Germline CDR1 and CDR2: GTSNPN and SVGIG (reference sequence). After removal of 3 bases from V and 7 bases from J, the junction contained 5 bases not matched to a gene. This CDR3 reads CAWSRQGSGYTF. The CDR3 DNA sequence: TGTGCCTGGAGCCGACAGGGTAGTGGCTACACCTTC.

The rearrangement uses TRBV29-1 and TRBJ1-1; unclear D gene. Trimming left V 6 bases short and J 3 bases short, with 8 bases between. Germline loops: CDR1 SQVTM, CDR2 ANQGSEA. CDR3 size: 11 residues. This CDR3 is CSVKRDTEAFF. DNA of the CDR3: TGCAGCGTCAAGAGGGACACTGAAGCTTTCTTT.